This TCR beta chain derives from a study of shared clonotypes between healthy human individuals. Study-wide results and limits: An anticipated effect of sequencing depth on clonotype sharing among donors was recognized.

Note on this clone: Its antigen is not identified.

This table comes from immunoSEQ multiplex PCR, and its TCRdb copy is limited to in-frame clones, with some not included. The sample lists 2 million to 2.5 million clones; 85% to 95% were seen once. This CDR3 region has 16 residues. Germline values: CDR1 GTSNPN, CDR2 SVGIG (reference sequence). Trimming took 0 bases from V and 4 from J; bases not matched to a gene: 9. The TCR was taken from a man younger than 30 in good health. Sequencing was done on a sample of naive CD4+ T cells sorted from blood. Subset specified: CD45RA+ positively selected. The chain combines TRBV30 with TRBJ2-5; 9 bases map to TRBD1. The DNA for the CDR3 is TGTGCCTGGAGTGTATCTTTGGGACAGGGAAGAGAGACCCAGTACTTC. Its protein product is CAWSVSLGQGRETQYF. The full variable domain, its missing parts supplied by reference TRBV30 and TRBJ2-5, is SQTIHQWPATLVQPVGSPLSLECTVEGTSNPNLYWYRQAAGRGLQLLFYSVGIGQISSEVPQNLSASRPQDRQFILSSKKLLLSDSGFYLCAWSVSLGQGRETQYFGPGTRLLVL.